This entry describes one T cell receptor beta chain. The authors used template switching to add a universal primer site and gave cDNA unique molecular identifiers. TCRdb called the 5' RACE reads again in MiXCR, with one record for every CDR3 protein. The data contain hundreds of thousands of distinct CDR3 sequences, roughly an eighth of them singletons. V was pared by 3 bases and J by 2 bases, with 11 bases between. The germline CDR1 and CDR2 sequences are SGHRS and YFSETQ. The CDR3 is made up of 14 amino acids. This specimen belongs to a study of identical twins. Donors were all healthy Caucasians. This sample also belongs to another study, concerning yellow fever vaccine responses in identical twins.

Sample: PBMCs. The J gene is TRBJ1-1, the V gene TRBV5-1; D might be TRBD1 (6 bases). This receptor was obtained from a young woman in good health. Written as DNA, the CDR3 is TGCGCCAGCAGCTCCCGGGACACAAACACTGAAGCTTTCTTT. This codes for CASSSRDTNTEAFF.